The clone carrying this T cell receptor (beta chain) was counted many times. As yet, its antigen is unknown. This record comes from a study of T cell repertoires in cytomegalovirus infection. On the study more broadly: An indication of both CMV infection and matching HLA type came from public TCR beta signatures. General study points: Summed frequency of shared TCR beta families picked out CMV carriers who also had the relevant HLA. HLA-C-restricted CMV-specific TCR beta clonotypes were dominant in the ex vivo response.

TCRdb redid the calling of the reads with MiXCR, one entry per CDR3 protein. The sample records approximately 250,000 distinct CDR3 sequences, 6% to 8% being singletons. This TCR was sampled from a human donor in good health (CMV status not recorded). Some clones in this sample may be carry-over from other donors' samples. The sequenced sample consisted of PBMCs.

CDR3 protein: CASSFGGGEQFF. The CDR3, as DNA: TGTGCCAGCAGTTTTGGGGGAGGTGAGCAGTTCTTC. V is TRBV12-3 or TRBV12-4 and J is TRBJ2-1, with D tentatively TRBD2 (6 bases). V was shortened by 3 bases and J by 9 bases, with 9 bases between the two germline ends. CDR3 size: 12 residues.